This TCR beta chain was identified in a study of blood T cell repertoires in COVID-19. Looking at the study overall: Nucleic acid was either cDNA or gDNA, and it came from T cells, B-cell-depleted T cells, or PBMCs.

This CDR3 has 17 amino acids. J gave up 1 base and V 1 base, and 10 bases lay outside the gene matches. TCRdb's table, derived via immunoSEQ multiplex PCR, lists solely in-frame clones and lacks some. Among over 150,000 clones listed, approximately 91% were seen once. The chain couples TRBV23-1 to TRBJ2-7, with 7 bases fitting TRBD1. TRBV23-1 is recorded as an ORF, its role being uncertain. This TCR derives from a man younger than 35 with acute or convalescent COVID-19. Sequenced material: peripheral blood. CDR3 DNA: TGCGCCAGCAGTCAATTGGTAGTTCGGACAGGTTCCTACGAGCAGTACTTC. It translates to CASSQLVVRTGSYEQYF.